This T cell receptor beta chain was identified during a study of shared clonotypes between healthy human individuals. Some clones are missing from TCRdb's copy, which holds only in-frame ones; the method was immunoSEQ multiplex PCR. The repertoire includes about 2.1 million clones, about 93% of them detected once, and less than 2% sits in the top ten. CD45RO-negative cells were positively selected for CCR7, leaving out terminally differentiated effector memory CD45RA+ cells. Healthy HIV-negative adults without recent acute infections or vaccinations served as donors. The CDR3 contains 14 residues. Input material: naive CD8+ T cells from PBMCs. V and J are TRBV21-1 and TRBJ2-3; TRBD1 is taken as the D call from the table, unchecked against the DNA. TRBV21-1 counts as a pseudogene. This clonotype was sampled from a man between 18 and 29 years old in good health. Some clones in this sample may be carry-over from other donors' samples. The CDR3 DNA reads TGTGCCAGCCCAGGGGTATCTAGCACAGATACGCAGTATTTT. It encodes CASPGVSSTDTQYF.